This T cell receptor beta chain was profiled in a study of a mutant IDH1 vaccine in newly diagnosed glioma. Libraries were prepared by immunoSEQ multiplex PCR; TCRdb keeps only in-frame clonotypes and omits some of them. The sample records approximately 70,000 clones, approximately 85% being singletons. Indicated time point: baseline, week 1 (first vaccination visit). Treatment in this sample: pre-vaccination baseline after standard-of-care therapy. Germline V gives CDR1 ENHRY, CDR2 SYGVKD. Trimming removed 4 bases from V and 6 bases from J, with 12 bases in between. The CDR3 sequence is 14 residues long.

This material consisted of PBMCs, taken from a glioma patient treated with radiotherapy, temozolomide or both. The clonotype was recovered from a man aged 45-65 years with glioma. The chain joins TRBV10-3 to TRBJ1-4; a possible D gene is TRBD1 (6 bases). In nucleotides, the CDR3 is TGTGCCATCAGTGGGCAGGGGAAAGATGAAAAACTGTTTTTT. Encoded protein: CAISGQGKDEKLFF.